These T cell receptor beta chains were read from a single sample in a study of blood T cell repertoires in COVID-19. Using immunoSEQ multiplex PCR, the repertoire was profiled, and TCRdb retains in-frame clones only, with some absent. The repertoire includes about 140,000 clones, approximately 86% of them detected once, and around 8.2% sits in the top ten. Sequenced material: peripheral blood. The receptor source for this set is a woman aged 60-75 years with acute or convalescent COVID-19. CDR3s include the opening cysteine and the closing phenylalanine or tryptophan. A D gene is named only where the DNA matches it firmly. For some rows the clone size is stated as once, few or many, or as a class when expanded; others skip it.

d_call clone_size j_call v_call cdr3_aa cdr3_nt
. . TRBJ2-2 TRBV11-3 CASSPTTGRGTGELFF TGTGCCAGCAGCCCAACTACGGGACGGGGGACCGGGGAGCTGTTTTTT
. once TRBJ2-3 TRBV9 CASSVPSTDTQYF TGTGCCAGCAGCGTACCTTCGACAGATACGCAGTATTTT
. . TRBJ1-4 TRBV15 CATSKGTGTNEKLFF TGTGCCACCAGCAAAGGAACAGGGACCAATGAAAAACTGTTTTTT
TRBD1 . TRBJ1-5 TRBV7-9 CASSLALRTGNHQPQHF TGTGCCAGCAGCTTAGCGCTAAGGACAGGGAACCATCAGCCCCAGCATTTT
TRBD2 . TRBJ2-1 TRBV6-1 CASSDTSGAIGEQFF TGTGCCAGCAGTGATACTAGCGGGGCCATCGGTGAGCAGTTCTTC
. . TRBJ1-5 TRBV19 CASSITQPNQPQHF TGTGCCAGTAGTATAACACAACCAAATCAGCCCCAGCATTTT
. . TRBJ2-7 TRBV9 CASSSGGPPYEQYF TGTGCCAGCAGCTCAGGGGGGCCTCCCTACGAGCAGTACTTC
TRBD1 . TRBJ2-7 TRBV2 CASRDRDYHEQYF TGTGCCAGCCGGGACAGGGATTACCACGAGCAGTACTTC
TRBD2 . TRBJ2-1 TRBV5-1 CASSRVAGLYNEQFF TGCGCCAGCAGCAGGGTAGCGGGGTTGTACAATGAGCAGTTCTTC
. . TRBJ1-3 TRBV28 CASSLSGNTIYF TGTGCCAGCAGTCTTTCTGGAAACACCATATATTTT
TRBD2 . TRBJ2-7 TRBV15 CATSLPGLAGTEQYF TGTGCCACCAGCCTACCGGGACTAGCGGGGACCGAGCAGTACTTC
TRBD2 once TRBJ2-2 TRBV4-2 CASSQLAGGSTGELFF TGTGCCAGCAGCCAACTAGCGGGGGGGAGCACCGGGGAGCTGTTTTTT
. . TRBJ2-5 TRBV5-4 CASSLSAGLNTETQYF TGTGCCAGCAGCTTGTCGGCAGGCCTGAATACGGAGACCCAGTACTTC
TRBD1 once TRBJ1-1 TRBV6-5 CASRGTGAFEAFF TGTGCCAGCAGAGGGACAGGGGCTTTTGAAGCTTTCTTT
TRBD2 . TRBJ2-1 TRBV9 CASSVISGGGNNEQFF TGTGCCAGCAGCGTAATTTCGGGCGGGGGAAACAATGAGCAGTTCTTC
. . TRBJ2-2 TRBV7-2 CASSLVAQVRTGELFF TGTGCCAGCAGCTTAGTTGCGCAGGTCCGCACCGGGGAGCTGTTTTTT
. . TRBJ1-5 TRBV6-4 CASSDIGGSQPQHF TGTGCCAGCAGTGACATCGGCGGGTCCCAGCCCCAGCATTTT
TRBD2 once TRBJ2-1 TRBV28 CASSFPLAGYNEQFF TGTGCCAGCAGTTTTCCCCTAGCGGGGTACAATGAGCAGTTCTTC
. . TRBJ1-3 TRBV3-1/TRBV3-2 CASSRIGGERNTIYF TGTGCCAGCAGCCGTATTGGGGGGGAGAGAAACACCATATATTTT
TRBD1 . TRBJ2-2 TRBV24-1 CATSDPPDRFTGELFF TGTGCCACCAGTGACCCACCGGACAGGTTCACCGGGGAGCTGTTTTTT
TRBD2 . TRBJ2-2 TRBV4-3 CASSQRGGGTGELFF TGCGCCAGCAGCCAGCGGGGGGGAGGAACCGGGGAGCTGTTTTTT
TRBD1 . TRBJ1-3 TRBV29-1 CSVSYRGSKTSGNTIYF TGCAGCGTCTCATACAGGGGGAGCAAGACTTCTGGAAACACCATATATTTT
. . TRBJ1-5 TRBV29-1 CSVAAGGNQPQHF TGCAGCGTTGCGGCAGGCGGCAATCAGCCCCAGCATTTT
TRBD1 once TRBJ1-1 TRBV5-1 CASSSQGGNTEAFF TGCGCCAGCAGCTCGCAGGGGGGCAACACTGAAGCTTTCTTT
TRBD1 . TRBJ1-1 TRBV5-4 CASSQDTGGTEAFF TGTGCCAGCAGCCAGGATACAGGGGGAACTGAAGCTTTCTTT
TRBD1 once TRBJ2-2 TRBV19 CASNTGGLMGTGELFF TGTGCCAGTAACACAGGGGGCCTAATGGGGACCGGGGAGCTGTTTTTT
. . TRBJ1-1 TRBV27 CASSSFTDRRAAEAFF TGTGCCAGCAGTTCTTTTACCGACAGGCGGGCTGCTGAAGCTTTCTTT
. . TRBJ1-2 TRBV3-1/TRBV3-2 CASSQGTFSNYGYTF TGTGCCAGCAGCCAAGGGACTTTCTCCAACTATGGCTACACCTTC
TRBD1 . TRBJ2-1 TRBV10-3 CAIRGQGVEQFF TGTGCCATCAGGGGACAGGGGGTTGAGCAGTTCTTC
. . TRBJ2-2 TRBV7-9 CASSQWSGASGELFF TGTGCCAGCAGCCAGTGGTCAGGGGCTAGCGGGGAGCTGTTTTTT
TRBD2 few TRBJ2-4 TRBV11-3 CASSLETSGGRGKNIQYF TGTGCCAGCAGCTTAGAGACTAGCGGGGGGCGGGGCAAAAACATTCAGTACTTC
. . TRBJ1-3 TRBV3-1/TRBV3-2 CASSQRGLSGNTIYF TGTGCCAGCAGCCAGCGGGGCCTCTCTGGAAACACCATATATTTT
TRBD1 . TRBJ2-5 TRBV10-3 CAISERQGAGETQYF TGTGCCATCAGCGAAAGACAGGGGGCGGGAGAGACCCAGTACTTC
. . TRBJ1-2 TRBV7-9 CASSHQSPRRDGHYGYTF TGTGCCAGCAGCCATCAATCTCCGCGGCGGGACGGACACTATGGCTACACCTTC
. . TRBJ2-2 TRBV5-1 CASSLEGQSNTGELFF TGCGCCAGCAGCTTGGAAGGACAGTCGAACACCGGGGAGCTGTTTTTT
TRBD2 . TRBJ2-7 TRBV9 CASSVGGLAGAYEQYF TGTGCCAGCAGCGTAGGGGGGCTAGCGGGAGCATACGAGCAGTACTTC
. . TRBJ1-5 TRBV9 CASSPTDSRNQPQHF TGTGCCAGCAGCCCGACCGACAGTCGCAATCAGCCCCAGCATTTT
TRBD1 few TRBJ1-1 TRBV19 CASSIGTGYIMNTEAFF TGTGCCAGTAGTATCGGGACAGGGTATATCATGAACACTGAAGCTTTCTTT
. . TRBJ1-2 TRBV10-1 CAILRQAYGYTF TGCGCCATCCTCAGACAAGCCTATGGCTACACCTTC
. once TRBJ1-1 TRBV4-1 CASSQDSRFGTEAFF TGCGCCAGCAGCCAAGATAGTCGTTTTGGCACTGAAGCTTTCTTT
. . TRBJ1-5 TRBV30 CAWSYGLNSNQPQHF TGTGCCTGGAGCTACGGACTGAATAGCAATCAGCCCCAGCATTTT
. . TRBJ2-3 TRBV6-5 CASSPDYRTDTQYF TGTGCCAGCTCCCCCGACTACCGCACAGATACGCAGTATTTT
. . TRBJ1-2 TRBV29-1 CSVAENYGYTF TGCAGCGTTGCTGAGAACTATGGCTACACCTTC
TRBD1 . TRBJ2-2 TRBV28 CASSSNFGTGGDWTGELFF TGTGCCAGCAGTTCTAACTTTGGGACAGGGGGCGATTGGACCGGGGAGCTGTTTTTT
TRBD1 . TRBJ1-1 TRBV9 CASSVPAKGGTVNTEAFF TGTGCCAGCAGCGTCCCTGCAAAAGGAGGGACAGTTAACACTGAAGCTTTCTTT
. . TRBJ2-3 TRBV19 CASSMEGGFTDTQYF TGTGCCAGTAGTATGGAAGGGGGATTCACAGATACGCAGTATTTT
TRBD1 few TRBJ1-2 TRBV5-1 CASSSPGQGALNVHYGYTF TGCGCCAGCAGCTCCCCGGGACAGGGGGCCCTAAACGTCCACTATGGCTACACCTTC
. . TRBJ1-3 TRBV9 CASSVSGVGNTIYF TGTGCCAGCAGCGTTTCGGGGGTCGGAAACACCATATATTTT
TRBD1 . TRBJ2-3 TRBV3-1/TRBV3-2 CASSRIQGASTDTQYF TGTGCCAGCAGCCGAATACAGGGGGCAAGCACAGATACGCAGTATTTT
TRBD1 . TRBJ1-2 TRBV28 CASLIPLGNRGNGYTF TGTGCCAGCCTGATACCCTTGGGGAACAGGGGTAATGGCTACACCTTC
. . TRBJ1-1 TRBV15 CATSRDGPGGAFF TGTGCCACCAGCAGAGATGGTCCCGGTGGAGCTTTCTTT
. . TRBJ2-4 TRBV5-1 CASSLSSKNIQYF TGCGCCAGCAGCTTAAGCTCCAAAAACATTCAGTACTTC
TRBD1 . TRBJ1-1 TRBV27 CASRKDRVGGTEAFF TGTGCCAGCAGGAAAGACAGGGTAGGGGGCACTGAAGCTTTCTTT
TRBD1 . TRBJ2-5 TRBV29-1 CSVAPGQGQETQYF TGCAGCGTCGCGCCGGGACAGGGCCAAGAGACCCAGTACTTC
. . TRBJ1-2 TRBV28 CASRAETGSNYGYTF TGTGCCAGCAGGGCGGAAACCGGGAGTAACTATGGCTACACCTTC